These 2 T cell receptor beta chains originate from one sample sequenced in a study of vaccination effects on CD4 cells after COVID-19. Assay: immunoSEQ multiplex PCR; the TCRdb copy retains only in-frame clones and omits some. The sample consists of around 40,000 clones, around 80% of them appearing once. Antigen-specific CD4+ T cells were expanded (with viral peptide pools) by the ViraFEST assay ahead of sequencing. CD4+ T cells were isolated after less than 13 days of culture. The person had PCR-confirmed SARS-CoV-2 infection between March and December 2020. No antigens are known for them. The sample was CD4+ T cells from PBMCs cultured with a peptide pool, taken before COVID-19 vaccination. These receptors were collected from a human donor who had a prior SARS-CoV-2 infection.

The CDR3 is CASSQFRTSTDTQYF. The CDR3 nucleotides read TGTGCCAGCAGCCAGTTTAGAACTAGCACAGATACGCAGTATTTT. This chain connects TRBV14 to TRBJ2-3; D call uncertain. This CDR3 comprises 15 residues. The germline V and J ends were trimmed by 3 bases and 0 bases, with 10 bases remaining between them. The germline V gene has CDR1 SGHDN and CDR2 FVKESK.

This clone was counted only a few times. V usage is TRBV29-1 and J usage is TRBJ2-3; 8 nucleotides match TRBD2. The germline gives CDR1 SQVTM, CDR2 ANQGSEA. The CDR3 has 15 amino acids. The ends lost 0 bases at V and 6 bases at J; junction bases unmatched: 8. The CDR3 protein is CSVEDRTGGPDTQYF. The CDR3 DNA is TGCAGCGTTGAAGATCGGACGGGAGGGCCGGATACGCAGTATTTT.